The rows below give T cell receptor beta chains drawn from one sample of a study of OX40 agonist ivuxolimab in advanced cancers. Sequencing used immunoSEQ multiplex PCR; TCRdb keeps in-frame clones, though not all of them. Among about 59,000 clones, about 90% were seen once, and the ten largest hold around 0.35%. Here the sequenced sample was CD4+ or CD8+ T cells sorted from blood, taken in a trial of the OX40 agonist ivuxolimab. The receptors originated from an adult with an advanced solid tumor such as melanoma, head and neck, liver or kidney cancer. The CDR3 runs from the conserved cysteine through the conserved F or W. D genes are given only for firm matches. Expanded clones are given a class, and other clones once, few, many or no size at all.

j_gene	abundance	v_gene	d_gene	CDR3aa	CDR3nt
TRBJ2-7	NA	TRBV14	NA	CASSLITETYEQYF	TGTGCCAGCAGCCTAATAACAGAGACCTACGAGCAGTACTTC
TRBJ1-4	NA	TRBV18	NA	CASSGQSNEKLFF	TGTGCCAGCTCGGGACAATCTAATGAAAAACTGTTTTTT
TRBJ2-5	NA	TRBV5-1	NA	CASSLSSQETQYF	TGCGCCAGCAGCTTGAGCAGCCAAGAGACCCAGTACTTC
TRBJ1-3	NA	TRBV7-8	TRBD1	CASSLAQGGNTIYF	TGTGCCAGCAGCTTGGCACAGGGGGGAAACACCATATATTTT
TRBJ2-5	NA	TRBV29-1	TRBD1	CSTGGQALGGWTQYF	TGCAGTACAGGGGGGCAGGCCTTGGGTGGATGGACCCAGTACTTC
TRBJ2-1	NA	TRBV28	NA	CASVSEYNEQFF	TGTGCCAGTGTATCAGAGTACAATGAGCAGTTCTTC
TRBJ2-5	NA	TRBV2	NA	CASSGVGRETQYF	TGTGCCAGCAGTGGGGTCGGGAGAGAGACCCAGTACTTC
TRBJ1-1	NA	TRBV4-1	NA	CASSRTGTGDTEAFF	TGCGCCAGCAGCCGTACAGGGACCGGCGACACTGAAGCTTTCTTT
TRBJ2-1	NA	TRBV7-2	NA	CASSRTQNNYNEQFF	TGTGCCAGCAGCCGGACCCAAAATAACTACAATGAGCAGTTCTTC
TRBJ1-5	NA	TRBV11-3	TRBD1	CASSQGQGHQPQHF	TGTGCCAGCAGCCAAGGACAGGGCCATCAGCCCCAGCATTTT
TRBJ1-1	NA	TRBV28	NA	CALRTVLGTEAFF	TGTGCCCTTAGGACTGTCCTCGGCACTGAAGCTTTCTTT
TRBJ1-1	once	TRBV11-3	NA	CASSYEPGTEAFF	TGTGCCAGCAGCTACGAACCAGGGACTGAAGCTTTCTTT
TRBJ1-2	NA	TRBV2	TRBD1	CASREQGAGYGYTF	TGTGCCAGCAGGGAACAGGGGGCGGGCTATGGCTACACCTTC
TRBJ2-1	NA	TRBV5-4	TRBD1	CASYSGQNNEQFF	TGTGCCAGTTACTCGGGACAGAACAATGAGCAGTTCTTC
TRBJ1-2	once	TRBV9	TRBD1	CASSVRQGDYGYTF	TGTGCCAGCAGCGTTCGACAGGGTGACTATGGCTACACCTTC
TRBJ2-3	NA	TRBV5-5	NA	CASSPRVVSSTDTQYF	TGTGCCAGCAGCCCCAGGGTCGTTTCGAGCACAGATACGCAGTATTTT
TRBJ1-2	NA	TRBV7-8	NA	CASSSDRAGNYGYTF	TGTGCCAGCAGCTCGGATCGGGCAGGGAACTATGGCTACACCTTC
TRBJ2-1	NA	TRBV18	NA	CASSRDVRSSYNEQFF	TGTGCCAGCTCAAGGGACGTACGAAGCTCCTACAATGAGCAGTTCTTC
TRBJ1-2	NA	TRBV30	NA	CAWTTQGYGYTF	TGTGCCTGGACAACTCAGGGCTATGGCTACACCTTC
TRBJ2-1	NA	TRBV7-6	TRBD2	CASSPGLVPYNEQFF	TGTGCCAGCAGCCCGGGACTAGTCCCCTACAATGAGCAGTTCTTC
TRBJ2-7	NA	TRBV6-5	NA	CASSPPDRYYEQYF	TGTGCCAGCAGTCCCCCCGACAGATACTACGAGCAGTACTTC
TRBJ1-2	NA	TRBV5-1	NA	CASSFPEANYGYTF	TGCGCCAGCAGCTTCCCAGAAGCTAACTATGGCTACACCTTC
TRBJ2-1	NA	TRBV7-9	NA	CASSFPVLSSYNEQFF	TGTGCCAGCAGCTTCCCTGTCTTGAGCTCCTACAATGAGCAGTTCTTC
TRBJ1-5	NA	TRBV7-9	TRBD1	CASSQGQGLQPQHF	TGTGCCAGCAGCCAAGGACAGGGTCTGCAGCCCCAGCATTTT
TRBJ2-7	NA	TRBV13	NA	CASSLGRPTYEQYF	TGTGCCAGCAGCTTGGGGCGGCCGACCTACGAGCAGTACTTC
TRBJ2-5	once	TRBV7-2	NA	CASSSQETQYF	TGTGCCAGCAGCTCCCAAGAGACCCAGTACTTC
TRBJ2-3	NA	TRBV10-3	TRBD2	CAISPSGDPGYSTDTQYF	TGTGCCATCAGCCCTAGCGGGGACCCTGGGTATAGCACAGATACGCAGTATTTT
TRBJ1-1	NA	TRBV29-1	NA	CSVGLTFNTEAFF	TGCAGCGTTGGGCTTACATTCAACACTGAAGCTTTCTTT
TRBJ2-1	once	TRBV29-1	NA	CSVREPNHNEQFF	TGCAGCGTACGAGAACCCAATCATAATGAGCAGTTCTTC
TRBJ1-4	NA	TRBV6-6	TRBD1	CASSSTGGDEKLFF	TGTGCCAGCAGTTCGACAGGGGGGGATGAAAAACTGTTTTTT
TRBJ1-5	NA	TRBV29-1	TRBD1	CSAGTGGGNQPQHF	TGCAGCGCCGGGACAGGGGGCGGCAATCAGCCCCAGCATTTT
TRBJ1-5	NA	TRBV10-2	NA	CASSEFGGPNQPQHF	TGCGCCAGCAGTGAGTTTGGGGGGCCCAATCAGCCCCAGCATTTT
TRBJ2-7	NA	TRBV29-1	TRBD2	CSVGQGRTSGSFSSYEQYF	TGCAGCGTTGGACAGGGCCGGACTAGCGGGAGCTTCAGCTCCTACGAGCAGTACTTC
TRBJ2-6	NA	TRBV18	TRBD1	CASSSTGERSGANVLTF	TGTGCCAGCTCATCAACAGGGGAACGATCTGGGGCCAACGTCCTGACTTTC
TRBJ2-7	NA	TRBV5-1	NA	CASSTDGYEQYF	TGCGCCAGCAGCACGGACGGCTACGAGCAGTACTTC
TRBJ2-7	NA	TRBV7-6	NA	CASSLPGTPKQYF	TGTGCCAGCAGCCTCCCCGGGACACCAAAGCAGTACTTC
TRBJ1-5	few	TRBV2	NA	CASSENGIAGQPQHF	TGTGCCAGCAGTGAAAACGGAATAGCAGGTCAGCCCCAGCATTTT
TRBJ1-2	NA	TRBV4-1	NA	CASGQVIGHRLPNYGYTF	TGCGCCAGCGGCCAAGTTATTGGACACCGTCTCCCTAACTATGGCTACACCTTC
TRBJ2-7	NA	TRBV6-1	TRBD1	CATEDRGISYEQYF	TGTGCCACCGAAGACAGGGGAATCTCCTACGAGCAGTACTTC
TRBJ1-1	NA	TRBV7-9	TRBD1	CASSSRDRAQGVF	TGTGCCAGCAGCTCGAGAGACAGGGCTCAGGGGGTCTTT
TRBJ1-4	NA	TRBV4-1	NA	CASSQLRNEKLFF	TGCGCCAGCAGCCAACTCAGGAATGAAAAACTGTTTTTT
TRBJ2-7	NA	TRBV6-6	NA	CASSSRRTSYEQYF	TGTGCCAGCAGTTCGCGGCGGACCTCCTACGAGCAGTACTTC